This T cell receptor beta chain was profiled in a study of shared clonotypes between healthy human individuals. Looking at the study overall: Donors had three CD4 naive, three CD4 memory, two CD8 naive and one CD8 memory plate apiece.

Nashville, Tennessee was home to all donors, who were Caucasian adults. Note on this clone: Its specificity is unknown.

Whole-study results and caveats: Naive subsets generally exceeded memory subsets in estimated richness.

The CDR3 has 15 amino acids. V gave up 4 bases and J gave up 6 bases, with 19 bases separating them. Germline values: CDR1 SGHRS, CDR2 YFSETQ. The repertoire was sequenced with immunoSEQ multiplex PCR; TCRdb's copy has only in-frame clones and lacks some. Altogether about 1.1 million clones are present, roughly 80% being singletons, with the ten largest covering over 0.8%. This sequence joins TRBV5-1 and TRBJ1-2; a possible D gene is TRBD1 (6 bases). The sequenced material came from memory CD4+ T cells from PBMCs. Subset specified: CD45RA-negative fraction. This clonotype originated in a man between 18 and 35 years old in good health. Some clones in this sample may be carry-over from other donors' samples. This CDR3 reads CASSVTGFGGDGYTF. DNA for the CDR3: TGCGCCAGCAGCGTAACAGGGTTTGGCGGCGATGGCTACACCTTC.